The rows below give T cell receptor beta chains drawn from one sample of a study of CD4 T cells in relation to SARS-CoV-2 and coronaviruses. What these receptors recognize is not known. Data came from immunoSEQ multiplex PCR; TCRdb stores just in-frame clones and leaves some out. Counted here are about 18,000 clones, approximately 78% occurring once; the ten biggest clones make up 15% to 17%. Sequencing input: CD4+ T cells from PBMCs, cultured in vitro. Source of these receptors: a human donor in good health. Both conserved end residues are part of each CDR3. Fields, in order: clone size, D gene, J gene, V gene, CDR3 protein, CDR3 DNA. A D gene is named only where the DNA matches it firmly. A clone size is listed for some rows: how often the clone was seen (once, few, many), or a class if it is expanded.

size: -
D: -
J: TRBJ2-1
V: TRBV28
CDR3: CASSSPDGSSYNEQFF
DNA: TGTGCCAGCAGTAGTCCGGACGGGAGCTCCTACAATGAGCAGTTCTTC

size: few
D: TRBD2
J: TRBJ2-1
V: TRBV29-1
CDR3: CSVEPSGGAYNEQFF
DNA: TGCAGCGTTGAGCCGAGCGGGGGAGCCTACAATGAGCAGTTCTTC

size: -
D: -
J: TRBJ2-2
V: TRBV18
CDR3: CASSPRQGEDTGELFF
DNA: TGTGCCAGCTCACCACGGCAGGGGGAGGACACCGGGGAGCTGTTTTTT

size: -
D: -
J: TRBJ2-2
V: TRBV27
CDR3: CASSLTYRSTGELFF
DNA: TGTGCCAGCAGCCTAACTTACAGGAGCACCGGGGAGCTGTTTTTT

size: -
D: -
J: TRBJ1-1
V: TRBV5-8
CDR3: CASRTRSKRTEAFF
DNA: TGTGCCAGCCGTACCAGGAGCAAGAGGACTGAAGCTTTCTTT

size: -
D: -
J: TRBJ2-5
V: TRBV6-4
CDR3: CASSDSKAGTGPNGAQYF
DNA: TGTGCCAGCAGTGACTCGAAAGCGGGGACAGGTCCAAACGGGGCCCAGTACTTC

size: once
D: -
J: TRBJ2-5
V: TRBV20-1
CDR3: CSATKAETQYF
DNA: TGCAGTGCTACCAAGGCAGAGACCCAGTACTTC

size: -
D: TRBD1
J: TRBJ1-1
V: TRBV18
CDR3: CASSPRTGDTEAFF
DNA: TGTGCCAGCTCACCTCGGACAGGGGACACTGAAGCTTTCTTT

size: -
D: -
J: TRBJ1-3
V: TRBV7-9
CDR3: CASSLSIGGNTIYF
DNA: TGTGCCAGCAGCTTATCAATTGGGGGAAACACCATATATTTT

size: -
D: -
J: TRBJ2-1
V: TRBV6-4
CDR3: CASSDSGLTNEQFF
DNA: TGTGCCAGCAGTGACTCAGGGCTTACCAATGAGCAGTTCTTC

size: once
D: -
J: TRBJ1-2
V: TRBV6-6
CDR3: CASRYRDDYGYTF
DNA: TGTGCCAGCAGGTACAGGGACGACTATGGCTACACCTTC

size: -
D: -
J: TRBJ1-1
V: TRBV4-2
CDR3: CASSQEPGVVAFF
DNA: TGTGCCAGCAGCCAAGAGCCGGGGGTAGTAGCTTTCTTT

size: -
D: TRBD1
J: TRBJ2-7
V: TRBV25-1
CDR3: CASSDNRGLTYEQYF
DNA: TGTGCCAGCAGTGATAACAGGGGGTTGACCTACGAGCAGTACTTC

size: once
D: -
J: TRBJ1-1
V: TRBV2
CDR3: CASSEQTNTEAFF
DNA: TGTGCCAGCAGTGAACAGACTAACACTGAAGCTTTCTTT

size: -
D: TRBD1
J: TRBJ2-1
V: TRBV6-6
CDR3: CASSYQGDNEQFF
DNA: TGTGCCAGCAGTTACCAGGGGGACAATGAGCAGTTCTTC

size: -
D: TRBD1
J: TRBJ2-7
V: TRBV5-1
CDR3: CASSLDPGTGLKTYEQYF
DNA: TGCGCCAGCAGCTTGGATCCCGGGACAGGGCTGAAGACCTACGAGCAGTACTTC

size: -
D: -
J: TRBJ1-4
V: TRBV5-4
CDR3: CASSAELGEKLFF
DNA: TGTGCCAGCAGTGCCGAGTTGGGGGAAAAACTGTTTTTT

size: few
D: -
J: TRBJ1-2
V: TRBV7-2
CDR3: CASSLGPTNYGYTF
DNA: TGTGCCAGCAGCTTAGGGCCTACTAACTATGGCTACACCTTC

size: -
D: TRBD1
J: TRBJ1-2
V: TRBV5-1
CDR3: CASSFRTGEAYGYTF
DNA: TGCGCCAGCAGCTTCCGGACAGGGGAAGCCTATGGCTACACCTTC

size: -
D: -
J: TRBJ1-1
V: TRBV7-9
CDR3: CASSLTGQLRTNTEAFF
DNA: TGTGCCAGCAGCTTAACAGGGCAATTGCGTACAAACACTGAAGCTTTCTTT

size: -
D: -
J: TRBJ1-5
V: TRBV18
CDR3: CASSPGRDQPQHF
DNA: TGTGCCAGCTCACCAGGTCGGGATCAGCCCCAGCATTTT

size: -
D: -
J: TRBJ1-1
V: TRBV5-4
CDR3: CASSFGRNTEAFF
DNA: TGTGCCAGCAGCTTCGGAAGGAACACTGAAGCTTTCTTT

size: -
D: TRBD2
J: TRBJ2-7
V: TRBV5-1
CDR3: CASSFQRGDSYEQYF
DNA: TGCGCCAGCAGCTTTCAGCGGGGCGACTCCTACGAGCAGTACTTC

size: -
D: -
J: TRBJ2-5
V: TRBV5-1
CDR3: CASSLSGDRETQYF
DNA: TGCGCCAGCAGCTTGTCTGGGGATCGAGAGACCCAGTACTTC

size: -
D: -
J: TRBJ2-1
V: TRBV6-5
CDR3: CASSRTKGGYNEQFF
DNA: TGTGCCAGCAGTCGGACCAAAGGGGGGTACAATGAGCAGTTCTTC

size: -
D: -
J: TRBJ1-5
V: TRBV18
CDR3: CASSPAGLNQPQHF
DNA: TGTGCCAGCTCACCAGCGGGCCTCAATCAGCCCCAGCATTTT

size: -
D: -
J: TRBJ2-1
V: TRBV7-3
CDR3: CASSLTGAYNEQFF
DNA: TGTGCCAGCAGCCTCACGGGAGCTTACAATGAGCAGTTCTTC

size: -
D: TRBD1
J: TRBJ2-7
V: TRBV4-2
CDR3: CASSQVRTGGSGSSYEQYF
DNA: TGTGCCAGCAGCCAAGTACGGACAGGGGGCAGCGGGAGCTCCTACGAGCAGTACTTC

size: -
D: -
J: TRBJ2-7
V: TRBV5-1
CDR3: CASSLAFYPNEQYF
DNA: TGCGCCAGCAGCTTGGCCTTTTACCCCAACGAGCAGTACTTC

size: -
D: TRBD1
J: TRBJ1-2
V: TRBV6-1
CDR3: CASSESSGGYGYTF
DNA: TGTGCCAGCAGTGAATCTTCAGGGGGCTATGGCTACACCTTC

size: -
D: TRBD2
J: TRBJ2-3
V: TRBV2
CDR3: CASSDLAGDPQYF
DNA: TGTGCCAGCAGTGACCTAGCGGGAGACCCGCAGTATTTT

size: -
D: -
J: TRBJ2-2
V: TRBV12-3/TRBV12-4
CDR3: CASRGDVAGELFF
DNA: TGTGCCAGCAGGGGGGATGTGGCCGGGGAGCTGTTTTTT

size: -
D: TRBD2
J: TRBJ2-7
V: TRBV3-1/TRBV3-2
CDR3: CASSPAIPATSGSKNEQYF
DNA: TGTGCCAGCAGCCCAGCCATTCCGGCGACTAGCGGGAGTAAGAACGAGCAGTACTTC

size: -
D: -
J: TRBJ2-5
V: TRBV14
CDR3: CASSLTRDIIGGQETQYF
DNA: TGTGCCAGCAGCCTTACCCGGGACATAATAGGGGGTCAAGAGACCCAGTACTTC

size: -
D: TRBD2
J: TRBJ2-7
V: TRBV2
CDR3: CASKPTSGKLVPEQYF
DNA: TGTGCCAGCAAACCTACAAGCGGGAAATTGGTTCCCGAGCAGTACTTC

size: -
D: -
J: TRBJ2-7
V: TRBV29-1
CDR3: CSVARGIHEQYF
DNA: TGCAGCGTTGCGAGAGGGATCCACGAGCAGTACTTC

size: -
D: TRBD1
J: TRBJ1-5
V: TRBV6-5
CDR3: CASKNTGGRGQPQHF
DNA: TGTGCCAGCAAAAACACAGGGGGCAGGGGTCAGCCCCAGCATTTT

size: -
D: -
J: TRBJ2-3
V: TRBV6-5
CDR3: CASSINRGGTDTQYF
DNA: TGTGCCAGCAGCATCAACAGGGGAGGTACAGATACGCAGTATTTT

size: -
D: -
J: TRBJ1-2
V: TRBV9
CDR3: CASSVAPRGTTGLGYTF
DNA: TGTGCCAGCAGCGTAGCGCCCCGTGGGACAACGGGTTTGGGCTACACCTTC

size: -
D: -
J: TRBJ1-2
V: TRBV19
CDR3: CASSIGGSTSNYGYTF
DNA: TGTGCCAGTAGTATAGGAGGCAGCACCTCTAACTATGGCTACACCTTC

size: -
D: -
J: TRBJ1-2
V: TRBV24-1
CDR3: CATSAGQFGYTF
DNA: TGTGCCACCAGTGCTGGACAGTTTGGCTACACCTTC

size: -
D: -
J: TRBJ2-1
V: TRBV6-2/TRBV6-3
CDR3: CASSGGLYNEQFF
DNA: TGTGCCAGCAGTGGGGGACTGTACAATGAGCAGTTCTTC

size: -
D: TRBD1
J: TRBJ2-3
V: TRBV7-2
CDR3: CASSYRTGEADTQYF
DNA: TGTGCCAGCAGCTATAGGACAGGGGAGGCAGATACGCAGTATTTT

size: -
D: TRBD1
J: TRBJ2-2
V: TRBV7-8
CDR3: CASSYPGQGPPGELFF
DNA: TGTGCCAGCAGCTACCCGGGACAGGGGCCCCCCGGGGAGCTGTTTTTT

size: -
D: -
J: TRBJ2-7
V: TRBV7-9
CDR3: CASSLTGTSYEQYF
DNA: TGTGCCAGCAGCCTAACAGGTACATCCTACGAGCAGTACTTC

size: -
D: -
J: TRBJ2-5
V: TRBV5-4
CDR3: CASSSPSGGETQYF
DNA: TGTGCCAGCAGCTCCCCGTCCGGGGGTGAGACCCAGTACTTC

size: -
D: -
J: TRBJ2-5
V: TRBV3-1/TRBV3-2
CDR3: CASSHQGEGETQYF
DNA: TGTGCCAGCAGCCACCAAGGGGAAGGAGAGACCCAGTACTTC

size: -
D: -
J: TRBJ1-2
V: TRBV27
CDR3: CASSLSGTFNGYTF
DNA: TGTGCCAGCAGTTTATCCGGGACGTTCAACGGCTACACCTTC

size: -
D: TRBD2
J: TRBJ2-3
V: TRBV7-6
CDR3: CASSAGLMVTDTQYF
DNA: TGTGCCAGCAGCGCGGGACTAATGGTGACAGATACGCAGTATTTT